The 24 T cell receptor beta chains below all came from one sample that was sequenced in a study of cytomegalovirus exposure and HLA in healthy donors. The table came from immunoSEQ multiplex PCR; TCRdb's copy has only in-frame clones and leaves some out. The top ten hold 1.5% to 2% of the sample, which has about 130,000 clones, around nine tenths seen once. The sequenced sample consisted of PBMCs. The receptors originated from a woman aged 18-30 years in good health and CMV-seronegative.

The V call is TRBV28, the J call TRBJ1-3, with TRBD1 identical over 7 bases. V gave up 4 bases and J gave up 0 bases; unmatched junction bases: 12. The CDR3 is 18 residues long. Germline-derived CDR1 and CDR2 are MDHEN and SYDVKM. This CDR3 is CASSSYALGTASGNTIYF. The CDR3 DNA reads TGTGCCAGCAGTTCGTATGCGTTAGGGACAGCCTCTGGAAACACCATATATTTT.

This chain's CDR3 is CASSLGSSGHTQYF. Written as DNA, the CDR3 is TGTGCCAGCAGCTTGGGGTCTAGCGGTCATACGCAGTATTTT. V usage is TRBV5-6 and J usage is TRBJ2-3, with TRBD2 matching 7 bases. The CDR3 loop spans 14 amino acids. Germline CDR1 is SGHDT and CDR2 is YYEEEE. Trimming took 0 bases from V and 7 from J; bases not matched to a gene: 5.

V is TRBV9 and J is TRBJ2-2; possible D gene TRBD2, 5 bases. The CDR3 has 14 residues. The V and J ends lost 3 bases and 5 bases respectively, with 11 bases between them. Germline V lookup: CDR1 SGDLS, CDR2 YYNGEE. CDR3 amino acids: CASSGSVGTGELFF. The CDR3 DNA sequence: TGTGCCAGCAGCGGTAGCGTAGGAACCGGGGAGCTGTTTTTT. The variable domain in full, with the rest retrieved from reference TRBV9 and TRBJ2-2, is DSGVTQTPKHLITATGQRVTLRCSPRSGDLSVYWYQQSLDQGLQFLIQYYNGEERAKGNILERFSAQQFPDLHSELNLSSLELGDSALYFCASSGSVGTGELFFGEGSRLTVL.

The V gene is TRBV11-2, the J gene TRBJ2-7; possible D gene TRBD1, 6 bases. Germline-derived CDR1 and CDR2 are SGHAT and FQNNGV. CDR3 length equals 12 residues. The germline V and J ends were trimmed by 5 bases and 9 bases, with 14 bases remaining between them. In DNA, the CDR3 is TGTGCCAGCAGCCCGGGACACCGCGGGCAGTACTTC. This sequence encodes CASSPGHRGQYF.

The rearrangement links TRBV5-4 to TRBJ2-2, with 13 bases lining up with TRBD2. CDR3 length: 17 residues. Germline values: CDR1 SGHNT, CDR2 YYREEE (reference sequence). The V and J ends lost 4 bases and 1 base, in that order; junction bases with no gene match: 4. CDR3 nucleotides: TGTGCCAGCAGCGACGGACTAGCGGGGGTGAACACCGGGGAGCTGTTTTTT. This codes for CASSDGLAGVNTGELFF. Drawing the rest from reference TRBV5-4 and TRBJ2-2, the complete variable domain is ETGVTQSPTHLIKTRGQQVTLRCSSQSGHNTVSWYQQALGQGPQFIFQYYREEENGRGNFPPRFSGLQFPNYSSELNVNALELDDSALYLCASSDGLAGVNTGELFFGEGSRLTVL.

This clone has just one count. The CDR3 loop reads CASNRGLLNTEAFF. The CDR3 DNA follows: TGTGCCAGCAACAGGGGTTTATTAAACACTGAAGCTTTCTTT. This chain uses TRBV9 with TRBJ1-1; 7 bases match TRBD1. J was trimmed by 2 bases and V by 6 bases; bases with no gene match: 7. This CDR3 is built from 14 residues. CDR1 and CDR2 from the germline V gene are SGDLS and YYNGEE.

V gene TRBV2 combines with J gene TRBJ2-2; 9 bases agree with TRBD1. This CDR3 contains 15 residues. CDR1 is SNHLY and CDR2 is FYNNEI in the germline V gene. J was trimmed by 4 bases and V by 6 bases; bases with no gene match: 6. The CDR3 loop reads CASSDRTGVTGELFF. Here the CDR3 DNA reads TGTGCCAGCAGCGACAGGACAGGGGTCACCGGGGAGCTGTTTTTT.

The rearrangement links TRBV28 to TRBJ1-1; D is uncertain. The CDR3 runs to 15 residues. V was trimmed by 1 base and J by 4 bases, leaving 13 bases between them. From germline, CDR1 is MDHEN and CDR2 SYDVKM. Here the CDR3 reads CASSLSGTRGTEAFF. The CDR3 DNA reads as TGTGCCAGCAGTTTATCTGGAACCCGGGGCACTGAAGCTTTCTTT.

The chain employs TRBV11-2 and TRBJ1-5, with D maybe TRBD1 (6 bases). Trimming took 5 bases from V and 0 from J, leaving 11 bases between them. This CDR3 has 15 amino acids. Germline lookup yields CDR1 SGHAT and CDR2 FQNNGV. The CDR3 protein is CASSPDSHSNQPQHF. The CDR3 region has the DNA TGTGCCAGCAGCCCGGACAGTCATAGCAATCAGCCCCAGCATTTT.

The rearrangement joins TRBV19 to TRBJ2-3; a weak D match, TRBD2 (5 bases). The V and J ends lost 5 bases and 4 bases respectively, with 10 bases between them. Germline V gene sequence: CDR1 LNHDA, CDR2 SQIVND (reference sequence). CDR3 length: 13 residues. The DNA of the CDR3 is TGTGCCAGTAGTGAGGGAGTGGCAGATACGCAGTATTTT. This codes for CASSEGVADTQYF. Supplemented by reference TRBV19 and TRBJ2-3, the full variable domain reads DGGITQSPKYLFRKEGQNVTLSCEQNLNHDAMYWYRQDPGQGLRLIYYSQIVNDFQKGDIAEGYSVSREKKESFPLTVTSAQKNPTAFYLCASSEGVADTQYFGPGTRLTVL.

The V gene is TRBV10-2, the J gene TRBJ2-2, with 8 bases identical to TRBD2. Germline values: CDR1 WSHSY, CDR2 SAAADI. This CDR3 contains 13 residues. The trim removed 4 bases at V and 10 bases at J, leaving 5 bases unmatched. The CDR3 coding sequence is TGCGCCAGCAGTGTCAGCGGGAGACTGGAGCTGTTTTTT. Translated: CASSVSGRLELFF.

This clone was detected only once. J is TRBJ2-1 and V is TRBV27; a possible D gene is TRBD1 (5 bases). The CDR3 runs 14 residues. The V end lost 4 bases, the J end lost 6 bases, and 13 bases lay between the germline ends. Germline loops: CDR1 MNHEY, CDR2 SMNVEV (reference sequence). Here the CDR3 reads CASSSMGPINEQFF. Here the CDR3 DNA reads TGTGCCAGCAGTTCTATGGGGCCGATCAATGAGCAGTTCTTC.

The chain uses TRBV5-1 and TRBJ1-1; D ambiguous. Deletions cut 2 bases from V and 3 bases from J, with 11 bases between. The CDR3 contains 14 residues. CDR1 is SGHRS and CDR2 is YFSETQ in the germline V gene. In nucleotides, the CDR3 is TGCGCCAGCAGCTTCGGTTTGGAGTACACTGAAGCTTTCTTT. Its translation: CASSFGLEYTEAFF.

CDR3: CSVEGRLAGALKFF. The CDR3 nucleotides are TGCAGCGTTGAAGGTAGACTAGCGGGAGCGCTTAAGTTCTTC. The chain carries TRBV29-1 and TRBJ2-1, with TRBD2 identical over 12 bases. V dropped 1 base and J dropped 14; count of bases not matched to a gene: 9. This CDR3 region has 14 residues. Germline CDR1 SQVTM, CDR2 ANQGSEA.

The gene calls are TRBV7-2 and TRBJ2-1, with unresolved D. V gave up 3 bases and J gave up 9 bases, with 12 bases separating them. This CDR3 region has 13 residues. CDR1 SGHTA and CDR2 FQGNSA come from the germline V gene. CDR3 coding DNA: TGTGCCAGCAGCTTGGATCGCCCGGGTGAGCAGTTCTTC. Amino acid sequence: CASSLDRPGEQFF. Full variable domain (missing parts from reference TRBV7-2 and TRBJ2-1): GAGVSQSPSNKVTEKGKDVELRCDPISGHTALYWYRQSLGQGLEFLIYFQGNSAPDKSGLPSDRFSAERTGGSVSTLTIQRTQQEDSAVYLCASSLDRPGEQFFGPGTRLTVL.

This chain joins TRBV14 and TRBJ2-5; 10 bases match TRBD2. The CDR3 is 16 amino acids. Germline V lookup: CDR1 SGHDN, CDR2 FVKESK. V was clipped by 3 bases and J by 4 bases; unmatched bases: 8. The CDR3 nucleotides read TGTGCCAGCAGCCAGATAGCGGGAGGACTGGGAGAGACCCAGTACTTC. Amino acid sequence: CASSQIAGGLGETQYF.

The chain has TRBV29-1 and TRBJ2-7, with 9 bases lining up with TRBD2. The germline V gene encodes CDR1 SQVTM and CDR2 ANQGSEA. The J segment lost 5 bases and the V segment lost 7 bases, leaving 6 bases of the junction unmatched. The CDR3 has 12 amino acids. The DNA of the CDR3 is TGCAGCGCGCTGGGACTAGCCGACGAGCAGTACTTC. Translation: CSALGLADEQYF.

This chain joins TRBV19 and TRBJ2-5; 8 bases map to TRBD2. Per germline, CDR1 LNHDA and CDR2 SQIVND (reference sequence). The CDR3 sequence is 14 residues long. The J segment lost 1 base and the V segment lost 4 bases, leaving 2 bases of the junction unmatched. The CDR3: CASSNSGVQETQYF. The CDR3 DNA follows: TGTGCCAGTAGTAATAGCGGGGTCCAAGAGACCCAGTACTTC.

The chain employs TRBV5-1 and TRBJ1-2, with a tentative D call TRBD1 (6 bases). Trimming left V 2 bases short and J 10 bases short, with 18 bases between. Germline loops: CDR1 SGHRS, CDR2 YFSETQ. The CDR3 length is 14 residues. As DNA, the CDR3 is TGCGCCAGCAGCTTCCAGACAGGTTTAGGTATCTACACCTTC. Amino acids: CASSFQTGLGIYTF.

The gene calls are TRBV29-1 and TRBJ2-3; 14 bases agree with TRBD2. The germline V gene has CDR1 SQVTM and CDR2 ANQGSEA. The CDR3 sequence is 15 residues long. The V gene end was trimmed by 6 bases and the J gene end by 3 bases; junction bases not matched to a gene: 5. The CDR3 reads CSVAGTSGSTDTQYF. In DNA form, the CDR3 reads TGCAGCGTAGCCGGGACTAGCGGGAGTACAGATACGCAGTATTTT.

The CDR3 nucleotides read TGTGCCAGCAGTTTGGGACAGGGGAACTACGAGCAGTACTTC. This translates into CASSLGQGNYEQYF. The V gene is TRBV27, the J gene TRBJ2-7; 10 nucleotides agree with TRBD1. The J segment lost 3 bases and the V segment lost 3 bases, leaving 2 bases of the junction unmatched. The CDR3 sequence is 14 residues long. The V gene's germline CDR1 is MNHEY and CDR2 SMNVEV (reference sequence).

The gene calls are TRBV5-1 and TRBJ2-1; TRBD2 matches at 13 bases. J lost 9 bases, V lost 2 bases, and 5 bases had no gene match. CDR3 size: 15 residues. In germline, CDR1 is SGHRS, CDR2 YFSETQ. The CDR3 nucleotides read TGCGCCAGCAGCTTACTAGCGGGAGGGCTTAGTGAGCAGTTCTTC. Translating it yields CASSLLAGGLSEQFF. The full variable domain, its missing parts supplied by reference TRBV5-1 and TRBJ2-1, is KAGVTQTPRYLIKTRGQQVTLSCSPISGHRSVSWYQQTPGQGLQFLFEYFSETQRNKGNFPGRFSGRQFSNSRSEMNVSTLELGDSALYLCASSLLAGGLSEQFFGPGTRLTVL.

This clone was recorded only once. The chain employs TRBV29-1 and TRBJ2-1, with 7 bases identical to TRBD1. This CDR3 has 14 residues. V trimming: 3 bases; J trimming: 2 bases; junction bases outside the gene matches: 4. Germline V gene data show CDR1 as SQVTM and CDR2 as ANQGSEA. This chain's CDR3 is CSVEGQGAYNEQFF. The CDR3 coding sequence is TGCAGCGTTGAGGGGCAGGGGGCCTACAATGAGCAGTTCTTC.

The chain links TRBV7-6 to TRBJ2-1; TRBD2 matches 14 bases. CDR3 size: 17 residues. Germline loops: CDR1 SGHVS, CDR2 FNYEAQ. Trimming took 1 base from V and 3 from J; bases not matched to a gene: 2. The CDR3 DNA reads TGTGCCAGCAGCTTAGGACTAGCGGGAGGGATCTACAATGAGCAGTTCTTC. Amino acid sequence: CASSLGLAGGIYNEQFF. Using reference TRBV7-6 and TRBJ2-1 for the parts outside the CDR3, the full variable domain is GAGVSQSPRYKVTKRGQDVALRCDPISGHVSLYWYRQALGQGPEFLTYFNYEAQQDKSGLPNDRFSAERPEGSISTLTIQRTEQRDSAMYRCASSLGLAGGIYNEQFFGPGTRLTVL.